Many counts were recorded for the clone carrying this T cell receptor (beta chain). The record originates from a study of metastatic and nonmetastatic thyroid tumors. Study-level background: Repertoires from blood and tumor or nodule tissue of malignant and benign thyroid patients were compared.

With MiXCR, TCRdb called clones anew from the PCR reads. The sample lists tens of thousands of clones, roughly 15% occurring once. Germline assignment: CDR1 SGHAT and CDR2 FQNNGV. V dropped 5 bases and J dropped 5; count of bases not matched to a gene: 14. The CDR3 consists of 16 residues. Not a single patient had been given any form of treatment at any point before undergoing thyroid surgery. The sequenced material came from blood. The rearrangement joins TRBV11-2 to TRBJ2-7; the match to TRBD1 covers 8 bases. The TCR originated in a female donor with papillary thyroid cancer or a benign thyroid nodule (not recorded which). Some clones in this sample may be carry-over from other donors' samples. DNA for the CDR3: TGTGCCAGCAGCAGATCTGACTGGGACAGGATAAACGAGCAGTACTTC. Its translation: CASSRSDWDRINEQYF. The full variable domain, with the rest looked up from reference TRBV11-2 and TRBJ2-7, is EAGVAQSPRYKIIEKRQSVAFWCNPISGHATLYWYQQILGQGPKLLIQFQNNGVVDDSQLPKDRFSAERLKGVDSTLKIQPAKLEDSAVYLCASSRSDWDRINEQYFGPGTRLTVT.